These T cell receptor beta chains were read from a single sample in a study of CD8+CD57+ T cells in acquired aplastic anemia. TCRdb redid the calling of the reads with MiXCR, one entry per CDR3 protein. Among under 150,000 distinct CDR3 sequences, 40% to 45% were seen once, and the ten largest hold under 9%. The specimen sequenced was sorted CD4+, CD8+, or CD8+CD57+ T cells (not recorded which) from PBMCs. The source of these receptors is a human donor in good health, serving as a control. Both conserved end residues are part of each CDR3. The D gene is left open where the match is weak. Clone size is given for some rows only: seen once, a few or many times, or a class if the clone is expanded.

>many|TRBJ2-3|.|TRBV15
CATSRVPGSRTDTQYF
TGTGCCACCAGCAGAGTGCCGGGTTCGCGCACAGATACGCAGTATTTT
>.|TRBJ1-1|.|TRBV2
CASRTTDSHITEAFF
TGTGCCAGCAGAACGACGGACTCGCATATCACTGAAGCTTTCTTT
>few|TRBJ2-1|.|TRBV9
CASSGSYNEQFF
TGTGCCAGCTCCGGCAGCTACAATGAGCAGTTCTTC
>.|TRBJ2-7|TRBD1|TRBV29-1
CSVAGQGNYEQYF
TGCAGCGTGGCGGGACAGGGAAACTACGAGCAGTACTTC
>.|TRBJ2-2|.|TRBV19
CASSYRASNTGELFF
TGTGCCAGTAGTTACCGGGCCTCTAACACCGGGGAGCTGTTTTTT
>.|TRBJ2-5|.|TRBV3-1
CASSQSRGEVSQYF
TGTGCCAGCAGCCAGAGCCGAGGGGAAGTATCCCAGTACTTC
>.|TRBJ2-2|.|TRBV5-6
CTSSFITGTGELFF
TGTACCAGCAGCTTCATTACGGGGACCGGGGAGCTGTTTTTT
>.|TRBJ1-2|.|TRBV20-1
CSARDLGTTYGYTF
TGCAGTGCTAGAGATCTTGGGACAACCTATGGCTACACCTTC
>many|TRBJ1-2|.|TRBV20-1
CSAGEQGRNGYTF
TGCAGTGCTGGGGAGCAGGGACGGAACGGCTACACCTTC
>.|TRBJ1-4|.|TRBV4-1
CASSQVQIIGGTEKLFF
TGCGCCAGCAGCCAAGTACAGATTATTGGGGGGACTGAAAAACTGTTTTTT
>.|TRBJ1-5|TRBD1|TRBV20-1
CSATGTGGEPQHF
TGCAGTGCTACCGGGACAGGGGGGGAGCCCCAGCATTTT
>many|TRBJ2-5|.|TRBV10-2
CASRGLFGETQYF
TGCGCCAGCAGGGGACTCTTCGGGGAGACCCAGTACTTC
>.|TRBJ1-1|.|TRBV2
CASSTEGRNTEAFF
TGTGCCAGCAGTACAGAGGGCCGCAACACTGAAGCCTTCTTT
>.|TRBJ1-6|TRBD1|TRBV6-2/TRBV6-3
CASSLGQENSPLHF
TGTGCCAGCAGCCTGGGACAGGAGAATTCACCCCTCCACTTC
>many|TRBJ2-1|.|TRBV19
CASSIGGGVSYNEQFF
TGTGCCAGTAGTATAGGGGGCGGGGTTTCCTACAATGAGCAGTTCTTC
>many|TRBJ2-7|.|TRBV5-1
CASSFHPGPNYEQYF
TGCGCCAGCAGCTTCCACCCGGGACCAAATTACGAGCAGTACTTC
>.|TRBJ1-5|.|TRBV2
CASSALQNSQPQHF
TGTGCCAGCAGTGCCCTACAGAACAGTCAGCCCCAGCATTTT
>.|TRBJ2-2|TRBD2|TRBV3-1
CASSPGTSSGELFF
TGTGCCAGCAGCCCGGGGACTAGCTCAGGGGAGCTGTTTTTT
>many|TRBJ2-1|TRBD2|TRBV20-1
CSPLGLAGETEQFF
TGCAGCCCCCTCGGACTAGCGGGAGAAACTGAGCAGTTCTTC
>.|TRBJ2-5|TRBD2|TRBV25-1
CASLGPAGAQETQYF
TGTGCCAGCTTGGGGCCAGCGGGGGCTCAAGAGACCCAGTACTTC